In its sample, the clone carrying this TCR beta chain was seen once. Its cognate antigen is unknown. Germline CDR1 reads LNHDA; CDR2 reads SQIVND (reference sequence). The CDR3 spans 12 residues. Deletions cut 1 base from V and 5 bases from J, with 3 bases between. The entry originates in a study of T cell responses to AZD1222 COVID-19 vaccine. Study conclusions and caveats: White British donors predominated, females outnumbered males, and clonal diversity was possibly underestimated.

Clones were read by immunoSEQ multiplex PCR, and TCRdb kept only the in-frame ones, dropping some. The sample carries roughly 110,000 clones, 85% to 95% recorded once. The source material was peripheral blood, sampled 28 days after the second AZD1222 dose. J is TRBJ2-1 and V is TRBV19, with D hard to call. This TCR was sampled from an adult who received the AZD1222 COVID-19 vaccine. The CDR3 bases are TGTGCCAGTAGTATAGTGAACAATGAGCAGTTCTTC. As protein: CASSIVNNEQFF. Looking up the rest from reference TRBV19 and TRBJ2-1 gives the full variable domain: DGGITQSPKYLFRKEGQNVTLSCEQNLNHDAMYWYRQDPGQGLRLIYYSQIVNDFQKGDIAEGYSVSREKKESFPLTVTSAQKNPTAFYLCASSIVNNEQFFGPGTRLTVL.